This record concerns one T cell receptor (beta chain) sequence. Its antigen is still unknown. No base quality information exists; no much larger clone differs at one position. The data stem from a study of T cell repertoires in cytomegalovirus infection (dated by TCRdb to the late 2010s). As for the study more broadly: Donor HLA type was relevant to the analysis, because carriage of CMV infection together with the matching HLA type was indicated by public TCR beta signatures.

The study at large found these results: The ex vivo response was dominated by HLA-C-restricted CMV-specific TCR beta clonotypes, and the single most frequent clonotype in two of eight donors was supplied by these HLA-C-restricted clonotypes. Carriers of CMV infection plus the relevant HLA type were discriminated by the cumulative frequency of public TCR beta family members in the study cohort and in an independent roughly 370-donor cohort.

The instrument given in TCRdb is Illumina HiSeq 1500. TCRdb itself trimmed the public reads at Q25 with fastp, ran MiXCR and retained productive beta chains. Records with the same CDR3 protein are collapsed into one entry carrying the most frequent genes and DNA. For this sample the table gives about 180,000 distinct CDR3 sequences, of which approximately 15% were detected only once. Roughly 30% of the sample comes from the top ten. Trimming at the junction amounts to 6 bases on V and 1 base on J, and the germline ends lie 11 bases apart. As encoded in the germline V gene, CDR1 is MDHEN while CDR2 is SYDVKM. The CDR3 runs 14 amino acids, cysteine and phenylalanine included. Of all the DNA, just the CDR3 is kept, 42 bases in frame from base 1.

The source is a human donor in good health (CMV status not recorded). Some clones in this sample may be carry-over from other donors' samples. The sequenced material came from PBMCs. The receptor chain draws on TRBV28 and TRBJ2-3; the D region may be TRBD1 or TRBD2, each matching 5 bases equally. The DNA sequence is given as TGTGCCAGCAGGCTCCGAGGGGGCACAGATACGCAGTATTTT. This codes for CASRLRGGTDTQYF.